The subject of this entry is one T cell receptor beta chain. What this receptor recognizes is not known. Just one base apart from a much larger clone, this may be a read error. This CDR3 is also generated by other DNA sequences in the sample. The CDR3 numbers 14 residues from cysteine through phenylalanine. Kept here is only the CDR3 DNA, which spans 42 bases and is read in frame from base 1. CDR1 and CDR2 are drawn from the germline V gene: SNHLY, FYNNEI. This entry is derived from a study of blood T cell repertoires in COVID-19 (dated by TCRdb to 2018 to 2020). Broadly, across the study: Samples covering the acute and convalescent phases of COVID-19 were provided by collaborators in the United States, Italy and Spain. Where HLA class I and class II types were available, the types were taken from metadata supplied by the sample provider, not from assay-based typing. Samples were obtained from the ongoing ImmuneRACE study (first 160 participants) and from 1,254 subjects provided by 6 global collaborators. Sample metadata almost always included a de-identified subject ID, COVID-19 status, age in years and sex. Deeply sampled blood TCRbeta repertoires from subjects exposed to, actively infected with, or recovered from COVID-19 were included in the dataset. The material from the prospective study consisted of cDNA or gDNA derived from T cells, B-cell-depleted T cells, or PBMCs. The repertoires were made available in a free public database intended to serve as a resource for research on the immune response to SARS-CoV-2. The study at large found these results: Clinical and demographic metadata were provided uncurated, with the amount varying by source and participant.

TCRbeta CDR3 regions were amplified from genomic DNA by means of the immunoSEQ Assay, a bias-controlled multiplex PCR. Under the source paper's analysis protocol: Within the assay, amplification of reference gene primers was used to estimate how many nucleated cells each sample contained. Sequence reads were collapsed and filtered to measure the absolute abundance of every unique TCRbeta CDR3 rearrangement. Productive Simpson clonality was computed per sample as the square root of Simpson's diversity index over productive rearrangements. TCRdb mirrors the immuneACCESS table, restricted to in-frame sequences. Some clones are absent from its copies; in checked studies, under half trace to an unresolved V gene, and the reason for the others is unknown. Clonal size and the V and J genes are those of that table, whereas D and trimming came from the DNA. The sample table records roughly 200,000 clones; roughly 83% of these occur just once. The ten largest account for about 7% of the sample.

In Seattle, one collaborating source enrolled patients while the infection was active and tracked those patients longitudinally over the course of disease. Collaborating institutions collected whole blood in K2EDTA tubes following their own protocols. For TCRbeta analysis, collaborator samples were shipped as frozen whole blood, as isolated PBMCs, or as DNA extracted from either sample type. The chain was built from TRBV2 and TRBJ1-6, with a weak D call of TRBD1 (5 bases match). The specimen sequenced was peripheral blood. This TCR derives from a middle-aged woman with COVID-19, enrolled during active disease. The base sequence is TGTGCCAGCAGTGAGGCGACAGTGAATTCACCCCTCCATTTT. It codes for CASSEATVNSPLHF.